Following are 17 T cell receptor beta chains from one sample sequenced in a study of identical twins. Via MiXCR, TCRdb re-called the 5' RACE reads, giving one row per CDR3 protein. The data show 1.5 million to 2 million distinct CDR3 sequences, about 32% seen once. Specimen: cord blood. Receptor source: a newborn girl in good health.

V usage is TRBV19 and J usage is TRBJ2-1, with D maybe TRBD2 (6 bases). The germline V gene encodes CDR1 LNHDA and CDR2 SQIVND (reference sequence). This CDR3 is built from 16 residues. V was trimmed by 5 bases and J by 9 bases, leaving 23 bases between them. The CDR3 region has the DNA TGTGCCAGTAGTGGCGGCGTGGGAGGCGTGGGAATTGAGCAGTTCTTC. This sequence encodes CASSGGVGGVGIEQFF.

This clonotype turned up a few times. The J gene is TRBJ2-4, the V gene TRBV20-1; the D gene is possibly TRBD1 (5 bases). The J call is doubtful: the DNA matches TRBJ2-7 better. The CDR3 extends over 11 amino acids. Per germline, CDR1 DFQATT and CDR2 SNEGSKA (reference sequence). CDR3 region: CSAHTGAEQYF. The CDR3 nucleotides read TGCAGTGCTCATACAGGAGCCGAGCAGTACTTC.

As to this clonotype: The junction does not match germline at one end; this may be a read error. Here the CDR3 DNA reads TGTGCCAGCAGTTACTCGCGGAGCGGGAGCTCGGATGAGCAGTCCTTC. It specifies CASSYSRSGSSDEQSF. This chain uses TRBV6-5 with TRBJ2-1; TRBD2 matches 8 bases. The CDR3 has 16 amino acids. Per germline, CDR1 MNHEY and CDR2 SVGAGI.

This clonotype was seen more than once but under ten times. The rearrangement links TRBV12-3 or TRBV12-4 to TRBJ2-1, with D unclear. The CDR3 runs to 12 residues. The germline V and J ends were trimmed by 6 bases and 8 bases, with 11 bases remaining between them. CDR3 DNA: TGTGCCAGCAGCTTAAGCCAGCATGAGCAGTTCTTC. Translation gives CASSLSQHEQFF.

The chain carries TRBV11-2 and TRBJ1-2; D is perhaps TRBD1 (6 bases). The CDR3 loop spans 16 amino acids. V lost 4 bases and J 4 bases, leaving 19 bases between the germline ends. Germline assignment: CDR1 SGHAT and CDR2 FQNNGV. CDR3: CASSYSQGRGTYGYTF. The CDR3 region has the DNA TGTGCCAGCAGCTATTCTCAGGGGAGGGGTACCTATGGCTACACCTTC.

This clonotype was picked up a small number of times. The chain links TRBV27 to TRBJ2-5; TRBD2 is a possible D gene (6 bases). The J call may be in error: the DNA end matches TRBJ2-7 better. The CDR3 contains 16 residues. Looked up from germline, CDR1 is MNHEY and CDR2 is SMNVEV (reference sequence). CDR3 sequence reads: CASSLSDIAVGYEQYF. Here the CDR3 DNA reads TGTGCCAGCAGTTTATCGGATATAGCGGTTGGCTACGAGCAGTACTTC.

This rearrangement joins TRBV20-1 to TRBJ2-7; a possible D gene is TRBD2 (5 bases). This CDR3 has 12 residues. Germline V gives CDR1 DFQATT, CDR2 SNEGSKA (reference sequence). Trimming removed 5 bases from V and 7 bases from J, with 15 bases in between. CDR3 DNA sequence: TGCAGTGCTCCCGGGAAGTACAATGAGCAGTACTTC. Translating it yields CSAPGKYNEQYF.

The chain couples TRBV12-3 or TRBV12-4 to TRBJ1-5; 10 bases fit TRBD1. Unmatched junction bases numbered 10, after V lost 5 bases and J lost 3 bases. There are 17 residues in the CDR3. The CDR3 region is CASSTLTGGMVNQPQHF. The DNA of the CDR3 is TGTGCCAGCAGTACCTTGACAGGGGGCATGGTCAATCAGCCCCAGCATTTT.

The rearrangement joins TRBV6-1 to TRBJ2-5; tentatively, D is TRBD1 (8 bases). The last part of the DNA fits TRBJ2-7 better; the J call may be wrong. Per the germline V gene, CDR1 is MNHNS and CDR2 is SASEGT. The CDR3 runs to 14 residues. The CDR3 coding sequence is TGTGCCACCAAGGGAGGGACAGGCCTACACGAGCAGTACTTC. Its translation: CATKGGTGLHEQYF.

Only a few counts were recorded for this clonotype. The V call is TRBV7-9, the J call TRBJ1-5; D possibly corresponds to TRBD1 (5 bases). Per germline, CDR1 SEHNR and CDR2 FQNEAQ (reference sequence). Trimming cost V 5 bases and J 8 bases, with 16 bases left between them. The CDR3 is made up of 14 amino acids. The CDR3: CASSPGTAQEPQHF. CDR3 in DNA: TGTGCCAGCAGCCCCGGGACGGCCCAGGAGCCCCAGCATTTT.

Concerning this clonotype: Since a much larger clone is just one base distant, this may be a read error. The CDR3 bases are TGCAGCGTTGTACACAATGAGCAGTACTTC. It translates to CSVVHNEQYF. This sequence joins TRBV29-1 and TRBJ2-7; D gene unclear. V was shortened by 4 bases and J by 7 bases, with 8 bases between the two germline ends. The germline gives CDR1 SQVTM, CDR2 ANQGSEA. The CDR3 has 10 residues.

This clonotype was seen only a few times. The V and J genes are TRBV28 and TRBJ2-1; no clear D gene. CDR1 and CDR2 (germline): MDHEN, SYDVKM. With 5 bases removed from V and 10 bases from J, the gap between germline ends came to 9 bases. This CDR3 has 11 amino acids. The CDR3 coding sequence is TGTGCCAGCAGTCGGACGTACGAGCAGTTCTTC. Translating it yields CASSRTYEQFF.

Concerning this clonotype: Germline is not matched at one junction end, which may reflect a read error. V is TRBV6-2 or TRBV6-3 and J is TRBJ2-6; TRBD2 matches 10 bases. This CDR3 is 19 amino acids long. Germline-derived CDR1 and CDR2 are MNHEY and SVGEGT. The DNA for the CDR3 is TGTGCCAGCAGCTTCCCGGGACTAGCGCTGTCCTCTGGGGCCGACGTCCTGACTTTC. This encodes CASSFPGLALSSGADVLTF.

In its sample, this clonotype was seen a few times. This chain links TRBV5-1 with TRBJ2-2, with unresolved D. The CDR3 has 15 amino acids. V was cut by 0 bases and J by 4 bases, with 10 bases left in between. Germline CDR1 and CDR2: SGHRS and YFSETQ. CDR3 loop: CASSLDSISTGELFF. The CDR3, as DNA: TGCGCCAGCAGCTTGGATTCGATATCCACCGGGGAGCTGTTTTTT.

V gene TRBV19 combines with J gene TRBJ2-7, with a tentative D call TRBD1 (5 bases). Germline V gene data show CDR1 as LNHDA and CDR2 as SQIVND (reference sequence). This CDR3 comprises 13 residues. V lost 3 bases, J lost 5 bases, and 11 bases lay in between. CDR3 sequence: CASSMSGSDEQYF. CDR3 nucleotides: TGTGCCAGTAGTATGTCAGGGTCTGACGAGCAGTACTTC.

Remarks on this clonotype: A read error may account for a junction end that differs from germline. V and J are TRBV29-1 and TRBJ2-7; 9 nucleotides align to TRBD1. Germline lookup yields CDR1 SQVTM and CDR2 ANQGSEA. The CDR3 loop spans 14 amino acids. CDR3 in amino acids: CSVEGGTGSYERYF. In DNA, the CDR3 is TGCAGCGTTGAAGGGGGGACAGGGTCCTACGAGCGGTACTTC.

The chain employs TRBV4-2 and TRBJ1-6, with 9 bases lining up with TRBD1. V lost 2 bases and J lost 0; bases outside the gene matches: 5. Germline-derived CDR1 and CDR2 are LGHNA and YNFKEQ. The CDR3 loop spans 18 amino acids. The CDR3 DNA sequence: TGTGCCAGCAGCCAACTAGGGACAGGGAGCTCCTATAATTCACCCCTCCACTTT. Amino acid sequence: CASSQLGTGSSYNSPLHF.